The sequence of this T cell receptor beta chain was determined in a study of graft-versus-host responses after intestinal transplantation (dated by TCRdb to about 2021). Looking at the study overall: The transplants that recipients received were multivisceral, liver-intestinal, or isolated intestinal. Anti-thymocyte globulin induction was given to all recipients, followed by maintenance tacrolimus and steroids for approximately three years. Bulk TCR-beta CDR3 sequencing was used to track graft-versus-host and host-versus-graft alloreactive T cell clones in the graft, circulation and bone marrow after intestinal transplantation. Alloreactive clones were identified by sequencing pre-transplant mixed lymphocyte reaction products and comparing them with unstimulated pre-transplant donor and recipient T cells. A cohort of 24 intestinal transplant recipients, including one retransplant, was enrolled, and 3 patients lacking pretransplant specimens were excluded. Donor T cell macrochimerism was defined as a peak of at least 4% donor T cells among recipient peripheral blood mononuclear cells. Samples from a few later patients were sequenced in-house on an Illumina MiSeq with MiXCR processing rather than by the commercial service. Overall study results and their limits: The conclusions were limited by the relatively low number and heterogeneity of the intestinal transplant patients. High GvH to HvG T cell clonal ratios were observed in the allografts of patients with donor T cell macrochimerism. GvH clones were detected in recipient bone marrow, and some of these GvH clones were observed earlier in ileal mucosa or blood, consistent with an intestinal mucosal origin. Peak levels of circulating GvH clones were associated with declines in HvG clones early after transplant.

A note on this clone: Its binding antigen is unknown. One base away there is no much larger clone; base qualities are not given.

This specimen's time point label, per the study, means: cells obtained before transplantation from donor or recipient. CD3+CD4+ and CD3+CD8+ populations were FACS-sorted from unstimulated pre-transplant donor and recipient cells taken from spleen or lymph nodes. The protocol used for the library was the immunoSEQ multiplex PCR assay. In most patients, genomic DNA was isolated using the Qiagen DNeasy Blood and Tissue Kit and sent frozen to Adaptive Biotechnologies for TCR sequencing. Adaptive Biotechnologies carried out high-throughput TCR-beta CDR3 sequencing of genomic DNA for most patients. Per the authors' processing: TCR sequencing data for around 20 patients were retrieved from Adaptive's ImmunoSEQ software; three other patients were processed with MiXCR and VDJtools. CD4 versus CD8 sorting errors were corrected by removing sequences found in both subsets at a frequency ratio below 5:1. CDR3 nucleotide sequences shared between donor and recipient were removed because their origin could not be assigned. At least 2-fold expansion over unstimulated cells and a minimum CFSE-low frequency of 0.002% (template counts) or 0.001% (read counts) were required for clones to be classified as alloreactive. Clones were considered mappable if detected in sequenced pre-transplant spleen, lymph node, or MLR CFSE-low populations of the donor or recipient. Cumulative frequency of alloreactive clones was calculated as a percentage of all sequences weighted by copy number. This is the immuneACCESS table as TCRdb keeps it, with only in-frame sequences that have V and J called. A part of the clones is gone; compared with another copy, unresolved V genes explain less than half, and the rest is unexplained. V and J calls and clone size come straight from that table; D and trimming were deduced from the DNA. In this sample the table shows under 150,000 clones, 85% to 95% of which occur a single time. Jointly, the top ten make up 0.16% of the sample.

Trimmed from V: 6 bases; trimmed from J: 2 bases; junction bases lacking a gene match: 6. Measured from the cysteine to the phenylalanine, the CDR3 is 14 residues long. Left in the record is the CDR3 DNA by itself, 42 bases read in frame from the first base. Taken from the germline V gene, the CDR1 and CDR2 loops are SNHLY and FYNNEI. The sequence was collected from a human donor who received an intestinal transplant. The sample here was unstimulated CD4+ T cells sorted from spleen or lymph node cells, taken before intestinal transplant. The V and J segments used are TRBV2 and TRBJ2-5; TRBD1 fits 7 bases in the junction. The sequence in DNA is TGTGCCAGCAGGACAGGGACAGATCAAGAGACCCAGTACTTC. It specifies CASRTGTDQETQYF.